Listed below are T cell receptor beta chains from one sample, sequenced in a study of blood T cell repertoires in COVID-19. Profiled with immunoSEQ multiplex PCR; TCRdb holds only in-frame clones, not every one. The sample lists 81,000 or so clones, around four fifths occurring once. Sequencing was done on a sample of peripheral blood. Receptor source: a human donor in a cohort sampled during active COVID-19. Each CDR3 is given with its conserved first and last residue. The order of the fields is CDR3 DNA, CDR3 protein, D gene, J gene, clone size, V gene. D genes are given only for firm matches. The size entry is marked missing in some rows and otherwise reads once, few, many or a size class.

TGTGCCAGCACCCAAACCGGGACAGTCTACGAGCAGTACTTC,CASTQTGTVYEQYF,TRBD1,TRBJ2-7,-,TRBV6-5
TGTGCCAGCAGCTCTAGCGTGGGGGCCGGGGAGCTGTTTTTT,CASSSSVGAGELFF,-,TRBJ2-2,-,TRBV11-2
TGCGCCAGCACCGGGACAGGGGGCAGGTTGTTGCGCTACGAGCAGTACTTC,CASTGTGGRLLRYEQYF,TRBD1,TRBJ2-7,-,TRBV5-1
TGTGCCTGGGGACAGGGCGGAGGCACAGATACGCAGTATTTT,CAWGQGGGTDTQYF,TRBD1,TRBJ2-3,-,TRBV30
TGCGCCAGCAGCCAGGACCCACAGGGGCCTAACTATGGCTACACCTTC,CASSQDPQGPNYGYTF,TRBD1,TRBJ1-2,-,TRBV4-3
TGTGCCAGCAGCCAAGTTAATAGCGGGGGGGCGCCTACGCAGTATTTT,CASSQVNSGGAPTQYF,TRBD2,TRBJ2-3,-,TRBV3-1/TRBV3-2
TGTGCCAGTAGTATGGAGGGGCCATCAGGCTACACCTTC,CASSMEGPSGYTF,-,TRBJ1-2,-,TRBV19
TGTGCCTGGGGGGGACTAGCGGGAAAGCAGTTCTTC,CAWGGLAGKQFF,TRBD2,TRBJ2-1,-,TRBV30
TGTGCCAGCAGCTTGCAGGACAGAGAGCAGTACTTC,CASSLQDREQYF,-,TRBJ2-7,-,TRBV5-6
TGTGCCAGCAGCCCTTCCGGACTAGTTCACTACGAGCAGTACTTC,CASSPSGLVHYEQYF,TRBD2,TRBJ2-7,-,TRBV11-2
TGTGCCAGCCACCATAACCAACACGAGACCCAGTACTTC,CASHHNQHETQYF,-,TRBJ2-5,once,TRBV2
TGTGCCAGCAGCGTAGTGGCTAGCGGGCGGGGAGATACGCAGTATTTT,CASSVVASGRGDTQYF,TRBD2,TRBJ2-3,-,TRBV9
TGCGCCAGCAGCTTGGGGGGGACAGGTGCCTCACCCCTCCACTTT,CASSLGGTGASPLHF,TRBD1,TRBJ1-6,-,TRBV5-1
TGTGCCAGCAGCTTAGGCGGGGCGCAAGAGACCCAGTACTTC,CASSLGGAQETQYF,-,TRBJ2-5,few,TRBV7-3
TGCGCCAGCACTACTAGCGGGGGTCCCTACGAGCAGTACTTC,CASTTSGGPYEQYF,TRBD2,TRBJ2-7,-,TRBV10-2
TGTGCCAGCAGAACATGGGGGGACAGGGACGGCTACACCTTC,CASRTWGDRDGYTF,TRBD1,TRBJ1-2,-,TRBV28
TGTGCCAGCAGCTTCGGGGGGCTGGCGGGACAGGGGTTTAACGAGCAGTACTTC,CASSFGGLAGQGFNEQYF,TRBD1,TRBJ2-7,-,TRBV5-6
TGTGCCATCAGTCAGGGAATCTATAGCAATCAGCCCCAGCATTTT,CAISQGIYSNQPQHF,-,TRBJ1-5,-,TRBV10-3
TGCAGCGTTGAAGATCGTGAGGGAAGCTACGAGCAGTACTTC,CSVEDREGSYEQYF,-,TRBJ2-7,-,TRBV29-1
TGTGCCAGCAGGTACGACAGTAATAGCAATCAGCCCCAGCATTTT,CASRYDSNSNQPQHF,-,TRBJ1-5,-,TRBV6-5
TGTGCCAGCAGCTTGGGATCCGGGGTTCTATATGGCTACACCTTC,CASSLGSGVLYGYTF,-,TRBJ1-2,-,TRBV5-8
TGTGCCAGCAGCTTGGTGGTAGCGGGGGTCAAAAACATTCAGTACTTC,CASSLVVAGVKNIQYF,TRBD2,TRBJ2-4,-,TRBV5-5
TGTGCCAGTAGAGGGACAGGGGGTCATCAGCCCCAGCATTTT,CASRGTGGHQPQHF,TRBD1,TRBJ1-5,few,TRBV19
TGTGCCTGGAGTGTAGTGGAGGGGCAGTACTTC,CAWSVVEGQYF,-,TRBJ2-7,-,TRBV30
TGCGCCAGCAGCCCAGGACAGACAGATACGCAGTATTTT,CASSPGQTDTQYF,-,TRBJ2-3,-,TRBV5-1
TGTGCCATCGAGAATCGACAGGGGGCTCCCTTCTACACCTTC,CAIENRQGAPFYTF,TRBD1,TRBJ1-2,-,TRBV10-3
TGTGCCAGCAGCGATAGACTAGACTCCTACGAGCAGTACTTC,CASSDRLDSYEQYF,-,TRBJ2-7,-,TRBV9
TGCGCCAGCAGCTCGACACCGGTGGTTGAGACCCAGTACTTC,CASSSTPVVETQYF,-,TRBJ2-5,-,TRBV5-1
TGCAGCGTCGTACAGGGGGCAGATACGCAGTATTTT,CSVVQGADTQYF,TRBD1,TRBJ2-3,-,TRBV29-1
TGTGCCAGCAGCAGGACAGGAGCTGGAAACACCATATATTTT,CASSRTGAGNTIYF,TRBD1,TRBJ1-3,-,TRBV7-9
TGTGCCAGCAGTTACTCCGGGACAGGGACTTCACCCCTCCACTTT,CASSYSGTGTSPLHF,TRBD1,TRBJ1-6,-,TRBV6-5
TGCGCCAGCAGCCAAGAACCTCCCCACTTCTCTGGGGCCAACGTCCTGACTTTC,CASSQEPPHFSGANVLTF,-,TRBJ2-6,-,TRBV4-1
TGTGCCAGCAGTTTAAACAGCAACACTGAAGCTTTCTTT,CASSLNSNTEAFF,-,TRBJ1-1,-,TRBV12-3/TRBV12-4
TGTGCCAGCGGGAAGGGGACAGATCTCCAAGAGACCCAGTACTTC,CASGKGTDLQETQYF,TRBD1,TRBJ2-5,-,TRBV2
TGTGCCAGCAGTGCCACTAGCGGGGGATACAATGAGCAGTTCTTC,CASSATSGGYNEQFF,TRBD2,TRBJ2-1,-,TRBV27
TGTGCCAGCAGCCGATCAACTGCTACTGAAGCTTTCTTT,CASSRSTATEAFF,-,TRBJ1-1,-,TRBV3-1/TRBV3-2
TGTGCCAGCAGAGCAGGGGGCAATAATTCACCCCTCCACTTT,CASRAGGNNSPLHF,TRBD1,TRBJ1-6,few,TRBV3-1/TRBV3-2
TGTGCCAGCAGCGCGGATTTGGGGACAGGAAGAGAAAAACTGTTTTTT,CASSADLGTGREKLFF,TRBD1,TRBJ1-4,-,TRBV5-4
TGTGCCAGCTCACCACGGCAGGGGGAAGTAAACGAGCAGTACTTC,CASSPRQGEVNEQYF,TRBD1,TRBJ2-7,-,TRBV18
TGTGCCAGCAGCAAACAGGGGGCCCTCTACGAGCAGTACTTC,CASSKQGALYEQYF,TRBD1,TRBJ2-7,-,TRBV9
TGTGCCAGCAGTTACGGCACAGGGTCCCGGGGCAATCAGCCCCAGCATTTT,CASSYGTGSRGNQPQHF,-,TRBJ1-5,once,TRBV6-2/TRBV6-3
TGTGCCAGCAGTTTACCCCTAGCGGGGGGGCAGATGGAGACCCAGTACTTC,CASSLPLAGGQMETQYF,TRBD2,TRBJ2-5,-,TRBV28
TGTGCCAGCAGCCGCTATAATAACGAGCAGTACTTC,CASSRYNNEQYF,-,TRBJ2-7,once,TRBV3-1/TRBV3-2
TGTGCCAGCAATGGACTTACCTACGAGCAGTACTTC,CASNGLTYEQYF,-,TRBJ2-7,few,TRBV7-9
TGTGCCAGCAGCTTAAGGGGACAGGGAAACCACGCGCAGTACTTC,CASSLRGQGNHAQYF,TRBD1,TRBJ2-7,-,TRBV7-9
TGTGCCAGCAGTTACGGAGCAGCACAGGGCCCCAATCAGCCCCAGCATTTT,CASSYGAAQGPNQPQHF,-,TRBJ1-5,once,TRBV6-2/TRBV6-3
TGTGCCAGCTGTCCACAGGGGGCGTACGGGGAGCTGTTTTTT,CASCPQGAYGELFF,TRBD1,TRBJ2-2,-,TRBV6-5
TGTGCCAGCAGCTCGTACCAAGAGACCCAGTACTTC,CASSSYQETQYF,-,TRBJ2-5,-,TRBV28
TGTGCCAGCAGCCTGAGGTATGGGACAGGGTCCCGTACTTATGGCTACACCTTC,CASSLRYGTGSRTYGYTF,TRBD1,TRBJ1-2,-,TRBV11-2
TGTGCCAGCAGTTATATTAGGACAGGGGGAGGTTCACCCCTCCACTTT,CASSYIRTGGGSPLHF,TRBD1,TRBJ1-6,few,TRBV6-5
TGTGCCACCAGTGAGACAGGGGGCCTAAATGAGCAGTTCTTC,CATSETGGLNEQFF,TRBD1,TRBJ2-1,-,TRBV24-1
TGTGCCACCAGCGGTTTACAGGGACGAAAACTGTTTTTT,CATSGLQGRKLFF,-,TRBJ1-4,-,TRBV15
TGTGCCAGCAGCCCCCTGGCAGGGGCCCCCTACAATGAGCAGTTCTTC,CASSPLAGAPYNEQFF,-,TRBJ2-1,-,TRBV6-4
TGTGCCGCCGGAGTAGCGGGCACCGGGGAGCTGTTTTTT,CAAGVAGTGELFF,TRBD2,TRBJ2-2,-,TRBV7-3
TGTGCCAGCAGCCCCGGGGCAGGGGATGCCTACGAGCAGTACTTC,CASSPGAGDAYEQYF,-,TRBJ2-7,few,TRBV7-6
TGTGCCAGCACTTCCGGACAGGGCAGTCAGCCCCAGCATTTT,CASTSGQGSQPQHF,TRBD1,TRBJ1-5,-,TRBV6-5
TGTGCCAGCAGTTCTGTACAGAATCAGCCCCAGCATTTT,CASSSVQNQPQHF,-,TRBJ1-5,-,TRBV12-3/TRBV12-4
TGTGCCAGCAGCTTAGAGGGACAGGGGGCGACTGAAGCTTTCTTT,CASSLEGQGATEAFF,TRBD1,TRBJ1-1,-,TRBV11-2